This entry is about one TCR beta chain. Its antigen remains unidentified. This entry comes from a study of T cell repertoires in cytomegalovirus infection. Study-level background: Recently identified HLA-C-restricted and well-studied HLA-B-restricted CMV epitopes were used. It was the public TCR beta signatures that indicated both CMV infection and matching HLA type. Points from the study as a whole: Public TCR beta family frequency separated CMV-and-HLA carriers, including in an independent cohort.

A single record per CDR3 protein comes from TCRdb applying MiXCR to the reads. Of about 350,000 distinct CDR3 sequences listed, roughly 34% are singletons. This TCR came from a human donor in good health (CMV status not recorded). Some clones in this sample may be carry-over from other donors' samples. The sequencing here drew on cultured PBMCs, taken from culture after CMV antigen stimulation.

The CDR3 DNA reads TGTGCCAGCAGTTGGACAAATAGCCATGAGCAGTTCTTC. It is translated as CASSWTNSHEQFF. The chain employs TRBV5-4 and TRBJ2-1, with D possibly TRBD1 on 5 matching bases. Germline V gives CDR1 SGHNT, CDR2 YYREEE (reference sequence). Trimming took off 5 bases at V and 8 bases at J, with 14 bases between the two ends. The CDR3 has 13 amino acids.